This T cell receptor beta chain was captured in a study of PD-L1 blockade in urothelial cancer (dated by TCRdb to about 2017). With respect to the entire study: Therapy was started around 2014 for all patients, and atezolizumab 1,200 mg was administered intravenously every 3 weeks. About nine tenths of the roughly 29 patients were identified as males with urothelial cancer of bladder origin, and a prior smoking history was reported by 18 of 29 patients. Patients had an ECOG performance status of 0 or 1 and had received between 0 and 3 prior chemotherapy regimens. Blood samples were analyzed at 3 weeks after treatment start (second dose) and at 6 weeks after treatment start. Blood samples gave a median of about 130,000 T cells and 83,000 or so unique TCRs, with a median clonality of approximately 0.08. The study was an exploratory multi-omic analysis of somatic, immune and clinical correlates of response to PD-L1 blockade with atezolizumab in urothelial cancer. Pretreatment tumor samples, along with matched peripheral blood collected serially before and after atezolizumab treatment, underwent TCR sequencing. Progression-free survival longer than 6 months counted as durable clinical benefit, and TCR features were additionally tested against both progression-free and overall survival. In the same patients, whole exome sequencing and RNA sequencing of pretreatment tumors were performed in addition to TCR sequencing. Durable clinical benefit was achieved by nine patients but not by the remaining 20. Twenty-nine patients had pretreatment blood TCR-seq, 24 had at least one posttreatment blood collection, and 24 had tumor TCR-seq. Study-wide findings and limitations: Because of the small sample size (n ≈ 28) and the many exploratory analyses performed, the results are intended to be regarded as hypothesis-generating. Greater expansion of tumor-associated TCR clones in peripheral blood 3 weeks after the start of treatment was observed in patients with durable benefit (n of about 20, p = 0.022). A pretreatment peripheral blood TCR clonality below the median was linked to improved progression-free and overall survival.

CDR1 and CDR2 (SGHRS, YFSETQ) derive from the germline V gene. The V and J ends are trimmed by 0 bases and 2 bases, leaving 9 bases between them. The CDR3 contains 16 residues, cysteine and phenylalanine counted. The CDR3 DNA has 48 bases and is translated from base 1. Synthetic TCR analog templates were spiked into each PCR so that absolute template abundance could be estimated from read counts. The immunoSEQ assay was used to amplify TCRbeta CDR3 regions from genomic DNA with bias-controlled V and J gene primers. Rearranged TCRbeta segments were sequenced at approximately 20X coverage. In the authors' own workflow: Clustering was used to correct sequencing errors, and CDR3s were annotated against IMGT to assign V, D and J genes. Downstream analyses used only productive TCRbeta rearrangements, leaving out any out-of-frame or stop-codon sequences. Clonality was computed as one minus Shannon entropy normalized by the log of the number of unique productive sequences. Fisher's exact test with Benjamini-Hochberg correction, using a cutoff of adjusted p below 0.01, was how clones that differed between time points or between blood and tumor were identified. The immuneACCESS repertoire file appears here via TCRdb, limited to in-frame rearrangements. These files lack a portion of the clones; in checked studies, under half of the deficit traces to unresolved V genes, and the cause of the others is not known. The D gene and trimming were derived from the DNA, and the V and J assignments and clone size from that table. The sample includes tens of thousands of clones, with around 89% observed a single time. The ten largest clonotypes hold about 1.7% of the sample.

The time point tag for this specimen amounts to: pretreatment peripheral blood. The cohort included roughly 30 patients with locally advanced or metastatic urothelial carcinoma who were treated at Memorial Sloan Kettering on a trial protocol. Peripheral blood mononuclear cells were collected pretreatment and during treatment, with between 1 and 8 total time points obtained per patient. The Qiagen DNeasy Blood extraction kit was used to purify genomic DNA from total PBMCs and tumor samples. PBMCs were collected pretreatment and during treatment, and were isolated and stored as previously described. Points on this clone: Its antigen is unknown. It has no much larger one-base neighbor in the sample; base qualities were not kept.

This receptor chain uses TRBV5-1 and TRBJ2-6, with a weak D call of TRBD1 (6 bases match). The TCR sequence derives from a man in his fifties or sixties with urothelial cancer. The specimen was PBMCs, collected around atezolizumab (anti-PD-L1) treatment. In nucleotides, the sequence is TGCGCCAGCAGCTTGGATCCAGGGGCTGGGGCCAACGTCCTGACTTTC. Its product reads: CASSLDPGAGANVLTF.